What follows is one T cell receptor (beta chain) and its context. This sample was taken from a study of blood T cell repertoires in COVID-19. Study overall: From T cells, B-cell-depleted T cells, or PBMCs came the material, which was cDNA or gDNA.

Looked up from germline, CDR1 is ENHRY and CDR2 is SYGVKD. V gave up 0 bases and J gave up 3 bases; unmatched junction bases: 3. CDR3 length: 16 amino acids. As handled by the study authors: Reference gene primer amplification gave nucleated cell count estimates. Sequenced by immunoSEQ multiplex PCR; TCRdb stores in-frame clones only, minus some. V and J calls and clone size come straight from that table; D and trimming were deduced from the DNA. This sample has about 140,000 clones; around 86% occur once, and the top ten carry more than 1.5%. The sequencing input was peripheral blood. This chain uses TRBV10-3 with TRBJ1-5; 9 nucleotides line up with TRBD1. This receptor was identified in a human donor in a cohort sampled during active COVID-19. The CDR3 here is CAISESTGGNNQPQHF. The CDR3 region has the DNA TGTGCCATCAGTGAGTCGACAGGGGGGAACAATCAGCCCCAGCATTTT.